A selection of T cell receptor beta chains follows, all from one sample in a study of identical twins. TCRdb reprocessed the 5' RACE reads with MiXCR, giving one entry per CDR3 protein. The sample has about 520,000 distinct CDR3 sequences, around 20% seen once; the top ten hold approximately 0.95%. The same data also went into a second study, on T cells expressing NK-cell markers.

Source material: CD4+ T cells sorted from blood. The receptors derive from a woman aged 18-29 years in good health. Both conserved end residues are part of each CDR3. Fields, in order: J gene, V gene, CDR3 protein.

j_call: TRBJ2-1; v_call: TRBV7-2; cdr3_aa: CASSLVAVSYNEQFF
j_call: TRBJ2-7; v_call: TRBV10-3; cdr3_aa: CAISDCGGECAQYF
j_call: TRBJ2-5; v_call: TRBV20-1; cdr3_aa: CSARLQGETQYF
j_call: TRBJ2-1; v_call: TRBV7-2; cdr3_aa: CASSFLPQGSYNEQFF
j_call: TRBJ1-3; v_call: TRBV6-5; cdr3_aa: CASSYWASDTATGNTIYF
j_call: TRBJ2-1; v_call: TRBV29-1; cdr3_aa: CSVVEGATYNEQFF
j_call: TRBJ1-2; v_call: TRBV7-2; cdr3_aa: CASSLGRGTYGYTF
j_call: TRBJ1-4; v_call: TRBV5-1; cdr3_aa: CASSLGVGPPNWKLFF
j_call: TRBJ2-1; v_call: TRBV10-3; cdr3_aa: CAIRSDRGSYNEQFF
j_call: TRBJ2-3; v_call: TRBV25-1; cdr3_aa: CASSEVGTDTQYF
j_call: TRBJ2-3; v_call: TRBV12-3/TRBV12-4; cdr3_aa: CASSPAGGGGTDTQYF
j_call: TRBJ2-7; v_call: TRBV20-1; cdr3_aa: CSAREVSGRARVYEQYF
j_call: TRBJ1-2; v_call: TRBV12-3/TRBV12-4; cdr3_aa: CASSWTGNGYTF
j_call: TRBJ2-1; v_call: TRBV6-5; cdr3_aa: CASSYPGQGRSEQFF
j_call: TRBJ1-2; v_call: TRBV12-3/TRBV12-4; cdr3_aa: CASSFQAYGYTF
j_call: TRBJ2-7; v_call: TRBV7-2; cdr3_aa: CASRRGTGTASYEQYF
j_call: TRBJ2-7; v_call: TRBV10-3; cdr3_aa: CAIGTVGYEQYF
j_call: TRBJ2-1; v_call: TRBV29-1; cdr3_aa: CSVVAGGRNEQFF
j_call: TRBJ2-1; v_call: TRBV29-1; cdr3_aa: CSVEDLEFF
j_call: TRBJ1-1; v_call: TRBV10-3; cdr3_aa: CAIRDVVGNTEAFF
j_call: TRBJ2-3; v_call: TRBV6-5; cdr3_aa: CASSYFSGTDTQYF
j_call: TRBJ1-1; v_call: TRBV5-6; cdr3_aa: CASSLGEGANTEAFF
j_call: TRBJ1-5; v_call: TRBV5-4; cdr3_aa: CASSLYGNQPQHF
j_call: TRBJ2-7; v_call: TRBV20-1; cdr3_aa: CSASPLSSGGGSSYEQYF
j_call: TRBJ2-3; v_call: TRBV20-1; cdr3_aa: CSAGRRDTGDTQYF
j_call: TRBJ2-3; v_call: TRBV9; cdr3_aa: CASSPYPSGTQYF
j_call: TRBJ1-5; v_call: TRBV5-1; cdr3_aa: CASSLGTLNQPQHF
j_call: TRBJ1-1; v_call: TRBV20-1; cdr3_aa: CSAPRLGSPGAFF
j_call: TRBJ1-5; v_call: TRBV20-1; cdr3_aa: CSVPHRPNQPQHF
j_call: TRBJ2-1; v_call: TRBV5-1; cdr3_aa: CASSLTSRTHNEQFF
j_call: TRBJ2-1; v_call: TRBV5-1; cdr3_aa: CASSTGLAGFNEQFF
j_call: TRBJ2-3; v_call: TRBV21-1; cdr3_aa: CASSDSRGGTDTQYF
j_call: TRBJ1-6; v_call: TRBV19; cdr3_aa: CASSMLRLGDSPLHF
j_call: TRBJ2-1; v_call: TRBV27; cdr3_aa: CASSFGIEGGEFF
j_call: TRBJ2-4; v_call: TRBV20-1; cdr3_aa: CSAPDGLAKNIQYF
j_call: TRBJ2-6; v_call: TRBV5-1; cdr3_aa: CASSLEASGANVLTF
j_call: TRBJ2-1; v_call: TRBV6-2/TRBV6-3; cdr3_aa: CASQELGGPYNEQFF
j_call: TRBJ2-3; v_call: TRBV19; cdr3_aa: CASKREVSDTQYF
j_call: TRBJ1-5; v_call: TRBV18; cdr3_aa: CASSPELNQPQHF
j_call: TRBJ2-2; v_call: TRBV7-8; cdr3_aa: CASKEDSNTGELFF
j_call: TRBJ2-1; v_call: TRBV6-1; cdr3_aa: CATEREGRYNEQFF
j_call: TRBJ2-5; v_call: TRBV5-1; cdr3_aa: CASRISKEETQYF
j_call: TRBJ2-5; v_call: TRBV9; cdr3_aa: CASSGEQGVRETQYF
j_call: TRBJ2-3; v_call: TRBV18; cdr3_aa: CASSPNRLTDTQYF
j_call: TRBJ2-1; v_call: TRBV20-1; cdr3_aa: CSAIPGIAVNEQFF
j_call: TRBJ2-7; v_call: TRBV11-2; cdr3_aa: CASSFRISQGPETVEEQYF
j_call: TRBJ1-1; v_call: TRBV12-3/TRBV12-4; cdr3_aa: CASSGDTEAFF
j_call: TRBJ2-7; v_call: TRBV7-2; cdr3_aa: CASSFALAEFYEQYF
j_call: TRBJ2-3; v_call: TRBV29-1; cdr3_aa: CSVDFGYTADTQYF
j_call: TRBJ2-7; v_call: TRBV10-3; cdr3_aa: CAISGSRLADSYEQYF
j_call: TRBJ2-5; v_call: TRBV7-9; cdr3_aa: CASSLLRTAGETQYF
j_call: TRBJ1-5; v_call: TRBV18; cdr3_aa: CASSAQGAVNQPQHF
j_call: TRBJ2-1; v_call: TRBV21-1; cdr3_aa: CASSKPGSGNEQFF
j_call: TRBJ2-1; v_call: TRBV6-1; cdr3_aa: CASRFGQLKDEQFF
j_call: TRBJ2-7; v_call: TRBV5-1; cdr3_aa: CASSLGGASSYEQYF
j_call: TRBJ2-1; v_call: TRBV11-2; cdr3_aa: CASNPGLAVYNEQFF
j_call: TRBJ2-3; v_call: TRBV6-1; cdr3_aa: CASGTSGGADTQYF
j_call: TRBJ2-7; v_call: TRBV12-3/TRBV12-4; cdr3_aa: CATQRLGLAGEQYF
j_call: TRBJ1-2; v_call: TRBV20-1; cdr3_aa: CSAGGRGSYGYTF
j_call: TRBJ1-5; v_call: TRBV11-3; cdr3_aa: CASSMDKGNQPQHF